Listed here are 28 T cell receptor beta chains from one sample, sequenced in a study of blood T cells in healthy people across ages. A second PCR, run for roughly 7 to 11 cycles, used a sample-barcoded 5' primer plus a J-beta primer mix. TCRdb analysed the 5' RACE reads with MiXCR anew, one entry per CDR3 protein. The profile shows more than 1.4 million distinct CDR3 sequences, roughly 45% of them singletons. The specimen sequenced was blood. These TCRs come from a woman aged 18-29 years in good health.

The genes are TRBV20-1 and TRBJ1-1; D is perhaps TRBD1 (5 bases). Germline V gene lookup returns CDR1 DFQATT and CDR2 SNEGSKA (reference sequence). The CDR3 has 15 residues. The germline V and J ends were trimmed by 0 bases and 0 bases, with 11 bases remaining between them. CDR3 amino acids: CSARDFRGVNTEAFF. The CDR3 nucleotides read TGCAGTGCTAGAGATTTCCGGGGCGTGAACACTGAAGCTTTCTTT.

This clonotype was seen more than once but under ten times. V is TRBV6-2 or TRBV6-3 and J is TRBJ2-5; 9 bases fit TRBD1. The J call could be wrong; TRBJ2-7 is a better fit for the DNA end. The CDR3 contains 15 residues. Germline V gene sequence: CDR1 MNHEY, CDR2 SVGEGT. CDR3 bases: TGTGCCAGCAGTTATACCGGGACAGGGTCGGACGAGCAGTACTTC. It yields the protein CASSYTGTGSDEQYF.

This clonotype was observed many times. The V and J genes are TRBV5-1 and TRBJ2-3, with TRBD1 matching over 9 bases. CDR1 is SGHRS, CDR2 YFSETQ, per germline. Trimming at V came to 4 bases and at J to 3 bases, leaving 6 bases not matched to a gene. The CDR3 sequence is 15 residues long. CDR3 DNA sequence: TGCGCCAGCAGCCTCGGACAGGGGAGGACAGATACGCAGTATTTT. It yields the protein CASSLGQGRTDTQYF.

V usage is TRBV30 and J usage is TRBJ1-1; 7 bases agree with TRBD1. CDR1 is GTSNPN, CDR2 SVGIG, per germline (reference sequence). This CDR3 is built from 13 residues. The J segment lost 4 bases and the V segment lost 2 bases, leaving 4 bases of the junction unmatched. The CDR3 here is CAWSPRGSTEAFF. The CDR3 nucleotides are TGTGCCTGGAGTCCCAGGGGGAGCACTGAAGCTTTCTTT.

This clonotype was seen a few times. CDR3 amino acids: CSARVPLAGGNIQYF. The CDR3 nucleotides are TGCAGTGCTAGAGTTCCCCTAGCGGGAGGAAACATTCAGTACTTC. V gene TRBV20-1 combines with J gene TRBJ2-4; TRBD2 aligns across 11 bases. V was clipped by 1 base and J by 6 bases; unmatched bases: 5. Germline V CDR1 and CDR2: DFQATT, SNEGSKA (reference sequence). The CDR3 has 15 amino acids.

The gene calls are TRBV25-1 and TRBJ2-3, with TRBD1 identical over 10 bases. Trimming removed 0 bases from V and 1 base from J; junction bases left unmatched: 4. There are 17 residues in the CDR3. Germline V gene sequence: CDR1 MGHDK, CDR2 SYGVNS. The CDR3 DNA reads TGTGCCAGCAGTGAATACGAAGGGACAGGGGGCACAGATACGCAGTATTTT. Translated, it gives CASSEYEGTGGTDTQYF.

This clonotype has more than one count but fewer than ten. The chain recombines TRBV10-3 with TRBJ2-7, with D perhaps being TRBD1 or TRBD2 (5 bases each). Germline-derived CDR1 and CDR2 are ENHRY and SYGVKD. The CDR3 sequence is 13 residues long. Trimming left V 10 bases short and J 5 bases short, with 18 bases between. This chain's CDR3 is CATGTYIGDEQYF. DNA for the CDR3: TGTGCCACCGGGACCTATATCGGGGACGAGCAGTACTTC.

V gene TRBV20-1 combines with J gene TRBJ2-7; TRBD2 agrees at 7 bases. CDR1 is DFQATT and CDR2 is SNEGSKA in the germline V gene (reference sequence). The CDR3 consists of 13 residues. The trim removed 6 bases at V and 3 bases at J, leaving 8 bases unmatched. The CDR3 is CSARPSGIYEQYF. DNA for the CDR3: TGCAGTGCCAGGCCCAGCGGGATCTACGAGCAGTACTTC.

The V and J genes are TRBV5-1 and TRBJ1-2; no reliable D call. The CDR3 extends over 14 amino acids. CDR1 SGHRS and CDR2 YFSETQ come from the germline V gene. V lost 4 bases, J lost 0 bases, and 10 bases lay in between. The CDR3 region has the DNA TGCGCCAGCAGCAGAGGGCCAACTAACTATGGCTACACCTTC. Residues: CASSRGPTNYGYTF.

V is TRBV6-1 and J is TRBJ2-3; D gene unclear. V was trimmed by 2 bases and J by 0 bases, leaving 15 bases between them. Germline CDR1 MNHNS, CDR2 SASEGT. The length of the CDR3 is 17 residues. CDR3 in DNA: TGTGCCAGCAGTGAATCTGTCGGAGCGCCGAGCACAGATACGCAGTATTTT. It is translated as CASSESVGAPSTDTQYF.

The genes are TRBV10-3 and TRBJ2-2; the D gene is possibly TRBD2 (5 bases). The V and J ends lost 6 bases and 0 bases respectively, with 11 bases between them. Germline CDR1 ENHRY, CDR2 SYGVKD. The length of the CDR3 is 15 residues. The CDR3 sequence is CAIRAERTNTGELFF. For the CDR3, the DNA is TGTGCCATCAGGGCTGAGCGGACGAACACCGGGGAGCTGTTTTTT.

V gene TRBV24-1 combines with J gene TRBJ2-2, with D possibly being TRBD1 (6 bases). Germline-derived CDR1 and CDR2 are KGHDR and SFDVKD. The V end lost 5 bases, the J end lost 4 bases, and 10 bases lay between the germline ends. CDR3 length: 14 residues. The CDR3 protein is CATSVGAGTGELFF. Here the CDR3 DNA reads TGTGCCACCAGTGTGGGGGCTGGCACCGGGGAGCTGTTTTTT.

V usage is TRBV5-1 and J usage is TRBJ2-1; 8 nucleotides match TRBD2. Germline V lookup: CDR1 SGHRS, CDR2 YFSETQ. CDR3 size: 15 residues. V shed 1 base, J shed 7 bases, and the junction held 7 bases outside the gene matches. The CDR3, as DNA: TGCGCCAGCAGCTTGAGAGGACTAGCTAGTAATGAGCAGTTCTTC. Translated, it gives CASSLRGLASNEQFF.

This clonotype was seen once. The V gene is TRBV4-1, the J gene TRBJ2-2, with 8 bases that match TRBD2. The V gene's germline CDR1 is MGHRA and CDR2 YSYEKL. The CDR3 contains 17 residues. The V and J ends lost 3 bases and 1 base, in that order; junction bases with no gene match: 7. The CDR3 is CASSHRTGGGNTGELFF. The CDR3 DNA sequence: TGCGCCAGCAGCCACAGAACGGGAGGGGGGAACACCGGGGAGCTGTTTTTT.

V is TRBV20-1 and J is TRBJ1-6, with a tentative D call TRBD1 (5 bases). V dropped 6 bases and J dropped 5 bases, with 14 bases sitting between them. Germline V gene sequence: CDR1 DFQATT, CDR2 SNEGSKA (reference sequence). CDR3 length: 14 amino acids. This chain's CDR3 is CSALKGTNNSPLHF. The CDR3 coding sequence is TGCAGTGCCCTCAAAGGGACCAATAATTCACCCCTCCACTTT.

This clonotype was picked up a small number of times. The V gene is TRBV7-3, the J gene TRBJ1-2; a possible D gene is TRBD1 (6 bases). The CDR3 has 17 amino acids. V lost 1 base and J 8 bases, leaving 23 bases between the germline ends. Germline values: CDR1 SGHTA, CDR2 FQGTGA. The chain's CDR3 is CASSLSALGQRNGGYTF. The CDR3 DNA reads as TGTGCCAGCAGCTTAAGCGCCCTAGGACAGAGAAACGGGGGCTACACCTTC. The full variable domain, completed using reference TRBV7-3 and TRBJ1-2, is GAGVSQTPSNKVTEKGKYVELRCDPISGHTALYWYRQSLGQGPEFLIYFQGTGAADDSGLPNDRFFAVRPEGSVSTLKIQRTERGDSAVYLCASSLSALGQRNGGYTFGSGTRLTVV.

As for this clonotype: Since a much larger clone is just one base distant, this may be a read error. This chain connects TRBV4-1 to TRBJ2-7; D is ambiguous. Germline loops: CDR1 MGHRA, CDR2 YSYEKL. The CDR3 runs 15 residues. V gave up 3 bases and J gave up 2 bases, with 14 bases separating them. CDR3 amino acids: CASSHSGSSAYEQYF. In nucleotides, the CDR3 is TGCGCCAGCAGCCACTCAGGCAGTTCTGCCTACGAGCAGTACTTC.

The chain has TRBV4-1 and TRBJ2-7; D might be TRBD1 (6 bases). CDR1 is MGHRA, CDR2 YSYEKL, per germline. Trimming pared 2 bases from V and 5 bases from J, leaving 25 bases between. The CDR3 covers 18 residues. The CDR3 is CASSQTILPGAWENEQYF. The CDR3 nucleotides read TGCGCCAGCAGCCAAACCATTCTACCAGGGGCCTGGGAAAACGAGCAGTACTTC.

Remarks on this clonotype: One end of the junction is discordant with germline, which a read error may explain. The rearrangement links TRBV20-1 to TRBJ2-7; D possibly corresponds to TRBD2 (7 bases). Germline values: CDR1 DFQATT, CDR2 SNEGSKA (reference sequence). This CDR3 is 18 amino acids long. The chain's CDR3 is CSAGDLLGGGKSSYEQYF. The CDR3 region has the DNA TGCAGTGCTGGAGATCTCCTAGGGGGGGGGAAATCCTCCTACGAGCAGTACTTC.

The gene calls are TRBV10-1 and TRBJ2-3; D gene ambiguous. V shed 4 bases and J shed 2 bases, with 13 bases lying between them. Germline V gives CDR1 WNHNN, CDR2 SYGVQD (reference sequence). This CDR3 has 15 amino acids. The CDR3 DNA sequence: TGCGCCAGCAGTGTTTCGGGTCAAACCACAGATACGCAGTATTTT. Encoded protein: CASSVSGQTTDTQYF.

This clonotype has more than one count but fewer than ten. The chain employs TRBV7-2 and TRBJ2-5, with D unclear. Germline assignment: CDR1 SGHTA and CDR2 FQGNSA. The CDR3 has 14 amino acids. Trimming cost V 7 bases and J 5 bases, with 17 bases left between them. CDR3 in amino acids: CASTHFISKETQYF. In DNA, the CDR3 is TGTGCCAGCACCCACTTTATTAGCAAGGAGACCCAGTACTTC.

On this clonotype: A read error may account for a junction end that differs from germline. The chain recombines TRBV6-6 with TRBJ2-7; TRBD1 or TRBD2 may be the D gene (5 bases each). The CDR3 totals 15 residues. Germline assignment: CDR1 MNHNY and CDR2 SVGAGI (reference sequence). The CDR3, as DNA: TGTGCCAGCACCCTCGTCGGGGCAGCCTCCTACGAGCTGTACTTC. Protein sequence: CASTLVGAASYELYF.

The genes are TRBV18 and TRBJ2-3; D not certain. Germline CDR1 KGHSH, CDR2 LQKENI. This CDR3 comprises 15 residues. Trimming removed 3 bases at V and 4 bases at J, with 14 bases between. CDR3 residues: CASSPENDLADTQYF. The CDR3 DNA is TGTGCCAGCTCACCGGAGAACGATCTGGCAGATACGCAGTATTTT.

The V and J genes are TRBV24-1 and TRBJ2-1; possible D gene TRBD2, 7 bases. The CDR3 sequence is 16 residues long. The V and J ends lost 4 bases and 0 bases respectively, with 12 bases between them. The germline V gene encodes CDR1 KGHDR and CDR2 SFDVKD. The CDR3: CATSDLADSSYNEQFF. CDR3 bases: TGTGCCACCAGTGACCTAGCGGACAGCTCCTACAATGAGCAGTTCTTC.

In this sample, this clonotype turned up a few times. The chain uses TRBV20-1 and TRBJ1-2; D may be TRBD1 (5 bases). In germline, CDR1 is DFQATT, CDR2 SNEGSKA (reference sequence). The V end lost 6 bases, the J end lost 1 base, and 15 bases lay between the germline ends. The CDR3 loop spans 14 amino acids. The CDR3 coding sequence is TGCAGTGCCCAACCGGGGCAGCTTAACTATGGCTACACCTTC. Translated: CSAQPGQLNYGYTF.

V is TRBV12-3 or TRBV12-4 and J is TRBJ2-5; D unclear. V lost 3 bases and J 7 bases, leaving 15 bases between the germline ends. The CDR3 contains 14 residues. The CDR3 region is CASSLSQSAGTQYF. CDR3 DNA sequence: TGTGCCAGCAGTTTGTCCCAGTCCGCTGGGACCCAGTACTTC.

This clonotype has more than one count but fewer than ten. This chain joins TRBV5-1 and TRBJ2-3; D gene unclear. V lost 4 bases and J lost 2, with 11 bases in between. CDR3 length: 14 residues. Germline loops: CDR1 SGHRS, CDR2 YFSETQ. CDR3 coding DNA: TGCGCCAGCAGCCTGGGGTTTCCCACAGATACGCAGTATTTT. It is translated as CASSLGFPTDTQYF.

V and J are TRBV5-1 and TRBJ2-7, with unresolved D. V was clipped by 4 bases and J by 7 bases, with 24 bases between them. The CDR3 extends over 16 amino acids. Germline values: CDR1 SGHRS, CDR2 YFSETQ. The CDR3 reads CASSPSPGYSYNEQYF. CDR3 DNA sequence: TGCGCCAGCAGCCCGTCTCCCGGGTACTCCTACAATGAGCAGTACTTC.